Sequencing of this T cell receptor beta chain was carried out in a study of T cells in Graves' hyperthyroidism and ophthalmopathy. Study-wide results and caveats: Median prediction lead before ophthalmopathy onset was around seven months with the model.

Amplification of TCR beta CDR3 regions was performed using RNA transcripts as template. With the HTBI primer set, the TCR CDR3 went through a first round of RT-PCR. TCRdb independently ran MiXCR on the multiplex PCR reads; one entry per CDR3 protein. Of about 180,000 distinct CDR3 sequences listed, 15% to 20% are singletons. This clonotype was counted between two and nine times. Its antigen is not identified. This may be a read error, as it is one base from a much larger clone. Germline V CDR1 and CDR2: DFQATT, SNEGSKA (reference sequence). The V and J ends lost 6 bases and 6 bases respectively, with 20 bases between them. The CDR3 loop spans 15 amino acids.

This clonotype was obtained from a woman aged 45-60 years with Graves' hyperthyroidism. The chain carries TRBV20-1 and TRBJ2-2; unclear D gene. The specimen was blood. CDR3 nucleotides: TGCAGTGCCGCGAGTAGGACGGGTTACGCCGGGGAGCTGTTTTTT. Translation: CSAASRTGYAGELFF.